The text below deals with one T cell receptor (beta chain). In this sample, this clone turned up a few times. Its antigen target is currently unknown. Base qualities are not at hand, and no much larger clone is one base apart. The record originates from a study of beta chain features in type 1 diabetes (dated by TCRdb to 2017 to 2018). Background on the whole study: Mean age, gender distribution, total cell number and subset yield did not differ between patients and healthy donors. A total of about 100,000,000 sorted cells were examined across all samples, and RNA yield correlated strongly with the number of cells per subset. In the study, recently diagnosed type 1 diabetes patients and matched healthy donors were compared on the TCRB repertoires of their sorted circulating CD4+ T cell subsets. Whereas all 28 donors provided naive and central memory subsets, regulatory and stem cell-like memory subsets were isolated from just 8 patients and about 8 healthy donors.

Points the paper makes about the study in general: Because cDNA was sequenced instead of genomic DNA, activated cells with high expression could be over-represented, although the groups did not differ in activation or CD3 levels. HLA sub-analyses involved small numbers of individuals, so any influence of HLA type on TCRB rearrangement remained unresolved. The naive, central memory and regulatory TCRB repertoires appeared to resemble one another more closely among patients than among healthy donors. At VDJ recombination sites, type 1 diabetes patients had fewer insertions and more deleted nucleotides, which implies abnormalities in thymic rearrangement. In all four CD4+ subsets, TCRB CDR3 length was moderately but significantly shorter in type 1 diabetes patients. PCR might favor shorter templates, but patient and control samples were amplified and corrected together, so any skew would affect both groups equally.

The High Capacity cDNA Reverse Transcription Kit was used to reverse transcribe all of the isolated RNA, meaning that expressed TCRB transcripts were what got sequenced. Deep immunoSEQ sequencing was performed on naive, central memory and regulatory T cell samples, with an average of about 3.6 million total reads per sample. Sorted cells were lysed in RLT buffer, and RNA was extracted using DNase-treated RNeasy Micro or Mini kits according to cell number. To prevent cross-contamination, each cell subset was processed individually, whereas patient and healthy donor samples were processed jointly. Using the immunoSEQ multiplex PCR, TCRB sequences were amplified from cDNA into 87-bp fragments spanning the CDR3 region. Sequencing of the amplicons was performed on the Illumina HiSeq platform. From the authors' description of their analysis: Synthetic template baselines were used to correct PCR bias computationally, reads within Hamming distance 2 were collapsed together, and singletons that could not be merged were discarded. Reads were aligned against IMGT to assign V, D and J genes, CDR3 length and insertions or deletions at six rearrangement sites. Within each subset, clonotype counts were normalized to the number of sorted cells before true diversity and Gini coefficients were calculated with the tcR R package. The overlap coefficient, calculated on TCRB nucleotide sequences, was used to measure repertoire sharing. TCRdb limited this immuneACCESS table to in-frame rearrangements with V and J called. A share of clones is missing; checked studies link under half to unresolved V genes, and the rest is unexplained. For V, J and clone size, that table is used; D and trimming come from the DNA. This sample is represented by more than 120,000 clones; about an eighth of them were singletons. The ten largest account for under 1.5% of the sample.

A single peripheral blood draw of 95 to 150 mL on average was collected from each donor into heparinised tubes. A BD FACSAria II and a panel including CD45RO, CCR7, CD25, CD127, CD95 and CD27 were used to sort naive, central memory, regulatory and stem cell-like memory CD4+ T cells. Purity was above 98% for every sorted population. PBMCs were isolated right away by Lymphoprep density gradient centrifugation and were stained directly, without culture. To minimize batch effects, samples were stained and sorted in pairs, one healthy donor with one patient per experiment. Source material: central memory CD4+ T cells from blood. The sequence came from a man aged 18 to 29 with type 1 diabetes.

DNA sequence: TGTGCCAGCTCACCAAGGACAGATGATGGCTACACCTTC. Its translation reads: CASSPRTDDGYTF. The sequence joins TRBV18 to TRBJ1-2, and perhaps TRBD1 as D gene, on 6 matching bases. The CDR3 runs 13 amino acids, cysteine and phenylalanine included. Only CDR3 DNA is held: 39 bases, read in frame from base 1. The germline V gene gives CDR1 as KGHSH and CDR2 as LQKENI. V loses 2 bases of germline sequence and J loses 6 bases, and the interval between the two ends is 10 bases.